This T cell receptor (beta chain) is from a study of naive and memory T cell subsets. General observations from the study: A few larger clonotypes appeared in naive repertoires, especially CD8, possibly memory cells re-expressing CD45RA.

Worth noting for this clonotype: Antigen: not known.

An equimolar mix of two oligonucleotides served as the beta constant-region primer for TRBC1 and TRBC2. TCRdb reprocessed the UMI-ligation and nested PCR reads via MiXCR and lists one record per CDR3 protein. The repertoire holds 150,000 or so distinct CDR3 sequences, over 15% seen once, with around 0.14% in the top ten. After CD4 positive bead selection, the CD4-negative fraction gave CD8 T cells. V was pared by 5 bases and J by 1 base, with 7 bases of the junction left unmatched. The CDR3 is 16 residues long. CDR1 is MNHEY and CDR2 is SVGAGI in the germline V gene. Material for sequencing was naive CD4+ T cells from blood. J is TRBJ2-2 and V is TRBV6-5; 7 nucleotides align to TRBD2. This sequence was found in a human donor in good health. CDR3 residues: CASSTGTTLNTGELFF. The CDR3 region has the DNA TGTGCCAGCAGTACCGGGACTACCCTGAACACCGGGGAGCTGTTTTTT.